This T cell receptor (beta chain) was captured in a study of Graves' ophthalmopathy and Graves' hyperthyroidism. The study's findings and limits: Using a 13-signature model, the authors split ophthalmopathy from stable hyperthyroidism, with 87.88% sensitivity and around 84% specificity. Both a roughly 68% sensitivity and a 72.22% specificity characterized the model's predictions of ophthalmopathy progression.

It was from roughly 9.3 ml of fresh peripheral blood that the PBMCs came. Researchers took RNA transcripts and amplified TCR beta CDR3 regions from them. An opening RT-PCR round employed HTBI primers and preceded a second-round multiplex PCR. TCRdb analysed the multiplex PCR reads with MiXCR anew, one entry per CDR3 protein. The sample has 360,000 or so distinct CDR3 sequences; about a sixth are singletons. The CDR3 has 13 amino acids. V was clipped by 6 bases and J by 5 bases, with 14 bases between them. The sample holds many counts of this clonotype. The antigen is not known. This TCR was recovered from a woman aged 18-29 years with Graves' ophthalmopathy. Sequencing was performed on peripheral blood. This rearrangement joins TRBV12-3 or TRBV12-4 to TRBJ2-7; D not certain. This CDR3 reads CASRRTGGDEQYF. Here the CDR3 DNA reads TGTGCCAGCAGGCGGACGGGTGGGGACGAGCAGTACTTC.